This T cell receptor (beta chain) originates from a study of siplizumab effects on memory and regulatory T cells. General study points: Whether proliferating Tregs in siplizumab cultures suppress was not functionally confirmed. Alloreactive CD4+ clones that could be mapped were on average about 74% Treg-derived with siplizumab, against 25% to 30% in controls.

This clone was recorded a few times. Its specificity is unknown. In three donor pairs, unstimulated naive, memory, effector memory and TEMRA subsets were sequenced. Per-sample assaying covered 95,000 to 100,000 TCR templates. This table comes from immunoSEQ multiplex PCR, and its TCRdb copy is limited to in-frame clones, with some not included. The sample holds tens of thousands of clones, 83% seen once. Specimen: memory CD4+ T cells sorted from blood. This TCR was recovered from a human donor in good health.

CDR3 amino acids: CASSLVSSDTQYF. Written as DNA, the CDR3 is TGTGCCAGCAGCTTAGTTTCCTCGGATACGCAGTATTTT. The V and J genes are TRBV7-9 and TRBJ2-3; D uncertain. CDR1 is SEHNR, CDR2 FQNEAQ, per germline (reference sequence). Deletions cut 1 base from V and 6 bases from J, with 8 bases between. CDR3 length: 13 residues.